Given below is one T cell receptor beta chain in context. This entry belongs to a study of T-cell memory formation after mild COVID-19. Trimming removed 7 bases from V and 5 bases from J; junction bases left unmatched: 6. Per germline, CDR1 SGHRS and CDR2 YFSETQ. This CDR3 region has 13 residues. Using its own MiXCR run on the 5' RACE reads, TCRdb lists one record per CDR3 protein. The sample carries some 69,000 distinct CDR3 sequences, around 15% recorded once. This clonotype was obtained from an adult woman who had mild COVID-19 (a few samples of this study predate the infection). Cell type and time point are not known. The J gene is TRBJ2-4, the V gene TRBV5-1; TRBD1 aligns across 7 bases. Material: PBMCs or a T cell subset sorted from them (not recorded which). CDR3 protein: CASSNTGENIQYF. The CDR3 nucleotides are TGCGCCAGCTCCAACACAGGGGAAAACATTCAGTACTTC.